These 26 T cell receptor beta chains originate from one sample sequenced in a study of human CD8 memory T cell subsets. Libraries for TCR beta were constructed using UMI-labeled 5' RACE. TCRdb re-called the 5' RACE reads and gives one entry per CDR3 protein, without DNA. Its table records about 7,000 distinct CDR3 sequences. The specimen sequenced was CD8+ stem-like memory T cells (TSCM and TCM) sorted from PBMCs. Subset specified: stem-like memory CD8 T cells (TSTEM), CCR7+ PD-1- TIGIT-. Every receptor here comes from a human donor in good health.

The V and J genes are TRBV29-1 and TRBJ2-1; TCRdb outputs TRBD2, but without DNA this stays unchecked. Per the germline V gene, CDR1 is SQVTM and CDR2 is ANQGSEA. CDR3 length: 12 residues. CDR3 protein: CSVLAGGGEQFF.

The rearrangement links TRBV2 to TRBJ2-5; the TRBD2 assignment by TCRdb is unverifiable without DNA. Per the germline V gene, CDR1 is SNHLY and CDR2 is FYNNEI. The CDR3 consists of 17 residues. This CDR3 reads CASSEGGSGRAFETQYF. Full variable domain (remainder filled in from reference TRBV2 and TRBJ2-5): EPEVTQTPSHQVTQMGQEVILRCVPISNHLYFYWYRQILGQKVEFLVSFYNNEISEKSEIFDDQFSVERPDGSNFTLKIRSTKLEDSAMYFCASSEGGSGRAFETQYFGPGTRLLVL.

This sequence joins TRBV2 and TRBJ2-7; no DNA is available, so the TRBD1 call from TCRdb remains unchecked. There are 14 residues in the CDR3. Germline V gene data show CDR1 as SNHLY and CDR2 as FYNNEI. The CDR3 region is CASTDRLSLGEQYF.

J is TRBJ2-2 and V is TRBV10-3; the D call from TCRdb, TRBD2, cannot be confirmed without DNA. The length of the CDR3 is 14 residues. Germline values: CDR1 ENHRY, CDR2 SYGVKD. The CDR3 protein is CAIRGTSGTGELFF.

V is TRBV7-2 and J is TRBJ2-2; the D gene TCRdb calls, TRBD1, cannot be checked with no DNA. Germline V CDR1 and CDR2: SGHTA, FQGNSA. The CDR3 totals 14 residues. CDR3 sequence reads: CASSLGQGTGELFF.

The gene calls are TRBV27 and TRBJ2-7; there is no DNA to check the TCRdb D call of TRBD1. The CDR3 extends over 14 amino acids. The germline V gene has CDR1 MNHEY and CDR2 SMNVEV (reference sequence). The CDR3 reads CASSSGTGYYEQYF.

The V gene is TRBV7-9, the J gene TRBJ2-7; the TCRdb call, TRBD1, lacks DNA for checking. CDR3 length equals 15 residues. Germline CDR1 and CDR2: SEHNR and FQNEAQ (reference sequence). CDR3 sequence: CASSFTGTAEYEQYF.

In terms of frequency, this clonotype is large. V gene TRBV14 combines with J gene TRBJ2-7. The CDR3 length is 13 residues. Looked up from germline, CDR1 is SGHDN and CDR2 is FVKESK. The CDR3 region is CASSQANVYEQYF.

Judged by frequency, this clonotype is medium-sized. The chain recombines TRBV29-1 with TRBJ2-5; the TCRdb call, TRBD2, lacks DNA for checking. Looked up from germline, CDR1 is SQVTM and CDR2 is ANQGSEA. The CDR3 covers 15 residues. The CDR3 here is CSVEAQREGPGGLYF.

The chain combines TRBV19 with TRBJ2-3; the D call from TCRdb, TRBD1, cannot be confirmed without DNA. The CDR3 is 16 amino acids. Germline CDR1 and CDR2: LNHDA and SQIVND (reference sequence). The CDR3 loop is CASSTATGYRPDTQYF.

V is TRBV20-1 and J is TRBJ1-5; the D call from TCRdb, TRBD1, cannot be confirmed without DNA. The CDR3 runs 14 residues. Looked up from germline, CDR1 is DFQATT and CDR2 is SNEGSKA (reference sequence). CDR3 sequence: CSATDRGEVQPQHF.

The V gene is TRBV21-1, the J gene TRBJ2-7; the D call of TRBD1 rests on TCRdb alone, since no DNA is present to check it. TRBV21-1 is annotated as a pseudogene. The CDR3 is 16 residues long. The chain's CDR3 is CASSPPQPWKTYEQYF.

The chain combines TRBV2 with TRBJ2-4; TCRdb's D gene call, TRBD2, goes unchecked for lack of DNA. Germline V CDR1 and CDR2: SNHLY, FYNNEI. This CDR3 is built from 15 residues. The CDR3 protein is CASSYSGRAKNIQYF.

This rearrangement joins TRBV7-2 to TRBJ1-1. The CDR3 loop spans 14 amino acids. In germline, CDR1 is SGHTA, CDR2 FQGNSA. This chain's CDR3 is CASSYDFANTEAFF.

The chain couples TRBV12-3 or TRBV12-4 to TRBJ1-5; no DNA is available, so the TRBD1 call from TCRdb remains unchecked. This CDR3 spans 14 amino acids. Here the CDR3 reads CASSSYSPDQPQHF.

This chain joins TRBV20-1 and TRBJ2-1; TCRdb selects TRBD1, and the lack of DNA leaves this call unchecked. The CDR3 runs 13 residues. The germline V gene has CDR1 DFQATT and CDR2 SNEGSKA (reference sequence). CDR3 region: CSAWGEIYNEQFF.

The CDR3 protein is CASSLAGTGDEQYF. The V call is TRBV5-1, the J call TRBJ2-7; TCRdb's D gene call, TRBD1, goes unchecked for lack of DNA. Germline CDR1 and CDR2: SGHRS and YFSETQ. This CDR3 has 14 amino acids.

The rearrangement joins TRBV18 to TRBJ2-7; the TRBD1 assignment by TCRdb is unverifiable without DNA. The CDR3 is 15 residues long. From germline, CDR1 is KGHSH and CDR2 LQKENI. The CDR3 loop is CASSRRDRYPYEQYF.

This clonotype ranks as medium-sized (0.01 to 0.1%) in terms of frequency. V gene TRBV20-1 combines with J gene TRBJ2-5; TCRdb designates TRBD2, a call that cannot be tested without DNA. Germline V gene data show CDR1 as DFQATT and CDR2 as SNEGSKA (reference sequence). This CDR3 comprises 16 residues. The CDR3 protein is CSARGWTSGYQETQYF.

This rearrangement joins TRBV9 to TRBJ2-7; TCRdb outputs TRBD1, but without DNA this stays unchecked. Germline CDR1 is SGDLS and CDR2 is YYNGEE. This CDR3 spans 15 amino acids. This CDR3 is CASSVGAGVDYEQYF.

In terms of frequency, this clonotype is medium-sized. This chain joins TRBV29-1 and TRBJ2-1; TCRdb's D call of TRBD1 is untestable without DNA. Germline V lookup: CDR1 SQVTM, CDR2 ANQGSEA. CDR3 length: 14 amino acids. CDR3 sequence reads: CSVNRGGSYNEQFF.

The chain couples TRBV11-2 to TRBJ2-1; TCRdb returns TRBD2, unconfirmable since there is no DNA. The germline gives CDR1 SGHAT, CDR2 FQNNGV. There are 17 residues in the CDR3. The CDR3 spells CASSLGPGLAGINEQFF.

The J gene is TRBJ2-1, the V gene TRBV20-1; lacking DNA, the TRBD2 call made by TCRdb goes unchecked. The CDR3 has 17 amino acids. Germline assignment: CDR1 DFQATT and CDR2 SNEGSKA (reference sequence). The CDR3 sequence: CSAEGLAEILSYNEQFF.

The chain joins TRBV5-1 to TRBJ2-7; checking the TCRdb D call of TRBD2 is not possible without DNA. CDR3 size: 18 residues. CDR1 is SGHRS, CDR2 YFSETQ, per germline. The CDR3: CASSLALFSGAGAYEQYF.

The CDR3 region is CASSLGGEEQYF. The V and J genes are TRBV28 and TRBJ2-7; TCRdb indicates TRBD1, and absent DNA this call remains unverified. Germline assignment: CDR1 MDHEN and CDR2 SYDVKM. The CDR3 covers 12 residues.

V and J are TRBV19 and TRBJ2-1. The CDR3 runs 13 residues. Per germline, CDR1 LNHDA and CDR2 SQIVND (reference sequence). CDR3 in amino acids: CASSMGSSTEQFF.